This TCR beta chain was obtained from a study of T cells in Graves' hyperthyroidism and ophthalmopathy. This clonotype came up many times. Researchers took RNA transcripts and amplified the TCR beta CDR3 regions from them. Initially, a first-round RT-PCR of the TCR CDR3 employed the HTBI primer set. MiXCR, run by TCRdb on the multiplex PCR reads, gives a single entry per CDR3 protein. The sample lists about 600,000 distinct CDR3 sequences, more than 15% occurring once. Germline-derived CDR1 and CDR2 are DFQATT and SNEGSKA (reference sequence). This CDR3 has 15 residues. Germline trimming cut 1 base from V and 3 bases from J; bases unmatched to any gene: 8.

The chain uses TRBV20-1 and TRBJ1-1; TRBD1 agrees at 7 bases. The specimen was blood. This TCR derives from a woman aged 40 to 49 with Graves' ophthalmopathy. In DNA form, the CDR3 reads TGCAGTGCTAGAGCCCTCCAGGGGGGTCACACTGAAGCTTTCTTT. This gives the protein CSARALQGGHTEAFF.